These T cell receptor beta chains were read from a single sample in a study of blood T cell repertoires in COVID-19. Libraries were prepared by immunoSEQ multiplex PCR; TCRdb keeps only in-frame clonotypes and omits some of them. The sample contains tens of thousands of clones, roughly 88% of which appear only once. Sequenced input: peripheral blood. The receptor source for this set is a woman aged 70-85 years with acute or convalescent COVID-19. The CDR3 runs from the conserved cysteine through the conserved F or W. Each record gives: clone size, J gene, D gene, V gene, CDR3 protein, CDR3 DNA. D genes are given only for firm matches. Only part of the rows carry a size: once, few, many, or a class if the clone is expanded.

size: .
J: TRBJ1-6
D: TRBD1
V: TRBV15
CDR3: CATSKGDSNSPLHF
DNA: TGTGCCACCAGCAAGGGGGACAGTAATTCACCCCTCCACTTT

size: .
J: TRBJ2-2
D: TRBD2
V: TRBV3-1/TRBV3-2
CDR3: CASKLAGGSAGELFF
DNA: TGTGCCAGCAAACTAGCGGGAGGGTCCGCCGGGGAGCTGTTTTTT

size: .
J: TRBJ2-7
D: TRBD2
V: TRBV5-8
CDR3: CASSFMVAGYEQYF
DNA: TGTGCCAGCAGCTTCATGGTAGCGGGGTACGAGCAGTACTTC

size: .
J: TRBJ1-2
D: TRBD1
V: TRBV5-1
CDR3: CASSEDRVGGYTF
DNA: TGCGCCAGCAGCGAGGACAGGGTGGGAGGCTACACCTTC

size: .
J: TRBJ1-1
D: .
V: TRBV28
CDR3: CASSLKWVARGGGAEGTEAFF
DNA: TGTGCCAGCAGTTTAAAGTGGGTGGCTAGGGGGGGAGGGGCAGAGGGCACTGAAGCTTTCTTT

size: .
J: TRBJ2-3
D: .
V: TRBV29-1
CDR3: CSVEPRVEDTQYF
DNA: TGCAGCGTTGAACCCAGGGTTGAAGATACGCAGTATTTT

size: .
J: TRBJ2-5
D: .
V: TRBV11-3
CDR3: CASSSGRGGAQYF
DNA: TGTGCCAGCAGCTCCGGAAGGGGGGGGGCCCAGTACTTC

size: .
J: TRBJ2-4
D: TRBD1
V: TRBV27
CDR3: CASSWGQKNIQYF
DNA: TGTGCCAGCAGTTGGGGACAGAAAAACATTCAGTACTTC

size: .
J: TRBJ1-1
D: .
V: TRBV18
CDR3: CASSPGDFSEAFF
DNA: TGTGCCAGCTCACCGGGAGATTTTTCTGAAGCTTTCTTT

size: .
J: TRBJ1-5
D: .
V: TRBV5-1
CDR3: CASSLDSSIQPQHF
DNA: TGCGCCAGCAGCTTAGACAGCTCGATTCAGCCCCAGCATTTT

size: .
J: TRBJ1-2
D: .
V: TRBV5-4
CDR3: CASSPRQSNYGYTF
DNA: TGTGCCAGCAGCCCAAGACAGAGTAATTATGGCTACACCTTC

size: .
J: TRBJ1-3
D: TRBD1
V: TRBV5-6
CDR3: CASSFGTAESGNTIYF
DNA: TGTGCCAGCAGCTTCGGGACAGCCGAATCTGGAAACACCATATATTTT

size: .
J: TRBJ1-2
D: .
V: TRBV12-3/TRBV12-4
CDR3: CASSRTDYGYTF
DNA: TGTGCCAGCAGTAGGACAGACTATGGCTACACCTTC

size: .
J: TRBJ2-1
D: TRBD1
V: TRBV19
CDR3: CASSRQGPAYNEQFF
DNA: TGTGCCAGTAGCCGACAGGGACCGGCCTACAATGAGCAGTTCTTC

size: once
J: TRBJ2-7
D: .
V: TRBV7-2
CDR3: CASSLGTGNYEQYF
DNA: TGTGCCAGCAGCTTAGGTACAGGAAACTACGAGCAGTACTTC

size: .
J: TRBJ1-1
D: TRBD1
V: TRBV5-4
CDR3: CASSPVGQENTEAFF
DNA: TGTGCCAGCAGCCCCGTGGGACAGGAGAACACTGAAGCTTTCTTT

size: .
J: TRBJ1-2
D: .
V: TRBV28
CDR3: CASSQMTGLTHGYTF
DNA: TGTGCCAGCAGCCAGATGACAGGTCTTACGCATGGCTACACCTTC

size: .
J: TRBJ2-1
D: .
V: TRBV18
CDR3: CASSREHEQFF
DNA: TGTGCCAGCTCACGAGAGCATGAGCAGTTCTTC

size: .
J: TRBJ2-5
D: TRBD2
V: TRBV29-1
CDR3: CSVPSGGNQETQYF
DNA: TGCAGCGTTCCTAGCGGGGGGAACCAAGAGACCCAGTACTTC

size: .
J: TRBJ1-2
D: TRBD1
V: TRBV7-6
CDR3: CASSPRTGQGSQTF
DNA: TGTGCCAGCAGCCCGAGAACGGGACAGGGATCTCAGACCTTC

size: few
J: TRBJ2-1
D: .
V: TRBV5-1
CDR3: CASSLLVSGSNEQFF
DNA: TGCGCCAGCAGCTTGTTGGTCTCGGGGAGTAATGAGCAGTTCTTC

size: .
J: TRBJ2-3
D: TRBD1
V: TRBV5-1
CDR3: CASSLQPLRDRGSDTQYF
DNA: TGCGCCAGCAGCCTCCAACCGCTCCGGGACAGGGGTTCCGATACGCAGTATTTT

size: .
J: TRBJ2-5
D: .
V: TRBV4-1
CDR3: CASSSPTGETQYF
DNA: TGCGCCAGCAGCTCCCCAACGGGGGAGACCCAGTACTTC

size: .
J: TRBJ2-1
D: .
V: TRBV29-1
CDR3: CSGITWGSPGDEQFF
DNA: TGCAGCGGCATTACGTGGGGCTCACCTGGAGATGAGCAGTTCTTC

size: .
J: TRBJ1-2
D: .
V: TRBV9
CDR3: CASSVGQEIYGYTF
DNA: TGTGCCAGCAGCGTAGGACAGGAGATATATGGCTACACCTTC

size: .
J: TRBJ1-5
D: .
V: TRBV5-1
CDR3: CASSLGGPNQPQHF
DNA: TGCGCCAGCAGCTTGGGGGGGCCCAATCAGCCCCAGCATTTT

size: .
J: TRBJ2-7
D: .
V: TRBV4-1
CDR3: CASSPMDVTGYEQYF
DNA: TGCGCCAGCAGCCCAATGGACGTTACGGGATACGAGCAGTACTTC

size: .
J: TRBJ2-7
D: .
V: TRBV6-1
CDR3: CASSEAQFESYEQYF
DNA: TGTGCCAGCAGTGAAGCCCAATTCGAGTCCTACGAGCAGTACTTC

size: .
J: TRBJ1-2
D: TRBD1
V: TRBV5-1
CDR3: CASSRPGQGYGYTF
DNA: TGCGCCAGCAGCCGGCCGGGACAGGGGTATGGCTACACCTTC

size: .
J: TRBJ1-6
D: TRBD1
V: TRBV5-1
CDR3: CASSFRKQGVSAYNSPLHF
DNA: TGCGCCAGCAGCTTCCGTAAACAGGGGGTCAGCGCCTATAATTCACCCCTCCACTTT

size: .
J: TRBJ2-5
D: TRBD2
V: TRBV5-1
CDR3: CASSQRTSGEETQYF
DNA: TGCGCCAGCAGCCAGAGGACTAGCGGTGAAGAGACCCAGTACTTC

size: .
J: TRBJ2-7
D: TRBD2
V: TRBV29-1
CDR3: CSVDGLAGSRVQYF
DNA: TGCAGCGTTGACGGTTTAGCGGGGTCCCGGGTGCAGTACTTC

size: .
J: TRBJ2-2
D: TRBD2
V: TRBV5-1
CDR3: CASPGEWTSGSPRTGELFF
DNA: TGCGCCAGCCCTGGAGAATGGACTAGCGGGTCCCCTAGAACCGGGGAGCTGTTTTTT

size: .
J: TRBJ1-1
D: .
V: TRBV27
CDR3: CASSFRSAGTEAFF
DNA: TGTGCCAGCAGTTTTCGATCCGCAGGTACTGAAGCTTTCTTT

size: few
J: TRBJ2-2
D: TRBD1
V: TRBV5-1
CDR3: CASSWGQANTGELFF
DNA: TGCGCCAGCAGCTGGGGACAGGCGAACACCGGGGAGCTGTTTTTT

size: .
J: TRBJ2-1
D: .
V: TRBV3-1/TRBV3-2
CDR3: CASSGDAAEQFF
DNA: TGTGCCAGCAGCGGAGACGCGGCTGAGCAGTTCTTC

size: .
J: TRBJ2-1
D: .
V: TRBV20-1
CDR3: CSASNRSSYNEQFF
DNA: TGCAGTGCTAGTAACAGGAGCTCCTACAATGAGCAGTTCTTC

size: .
J: TRBJ2-7
D: .
V: TRBV5-4
CDR3: CASSLDFYEQYF
DNA: TGTGCCAGCAGCTTGGACTTCTACGAGCAGTACTTC

size: .
J: TRBJ2-5
D: .
V: TRBV28
CDR3: CASSENQETQYF
DNA: TGTGCCAGCAGTGAGAACCAAGAGACCCAGTACTTC

size: .
J: TRBJ1-4
D: .
V: TRBV2
CDR3: CASTHRASPNGKLFF
DNA: TGTGCCAGCACCCACAGGGCCTCCCCTAACGGGAAACTGTTTTTT

size: once
J: TRBJ2-1
D: .
V: TRBV19
CDR3: CASSIALTSTFDNEQFF
DNA: TGTGCCAGTAGTATAGCCCTTACTAGTACGTTCGACAATGAGCAGTTCTTC

size: once
J: TRBJ2-3
D: TRBD2
V: TRBV9
CDR3: CASSITGRGATDTQYF
DNA: TGTGCCAGCAGCATAACGGGGCGGGGGGCCACAGATACGCAGTATTTT

size: .
J: TRBJ1-2
D: .
V: TRBV18
CDR3: CASSPRDLRGYTF
DNA: TGTGCCAGCTCACCCCGAGACCTGAGGGGCTACACCTTC

size: .
J: TRBJ2-7
D: .
V: TRBV30
CDR3: CAWDRGPGEQYF
DNA: TGTGCCTGGGACCGCGGGCCGGGGGAGCAGTACTTC

size: .
J: TRBJ2-2
D: .
V: TRBV19
CDR3: CASRDKWTGELFF
DNA: TGTGCCAGCAGGGACAAGTGGACCGGGGAGCTGTTTTTT

size: few
J: TRBJ1-2
D: .
V: TRBV4-2
CDR3: CASSQVPRVDGYTF
DNA: TGTGCCAGCAGCCAAGTCCCCAGGGTGGATGGCTACACCTTC

size: .
J: TRBJ2-7
D: .
V: TRBV21-1
CDR3: CASSKEGTNEQYF
DNA: TGTGCCAGCAGCAAAGAAGGAACTAACGAGCAGTACTTC

size: .
J: TRBJ1-1
D: .
V: TRBV19
CDR3: CASSPQGLGTEAFF
DNA: TGTGCCAGTAGCCCACAGGGTCTGGGCACTGAAGCTTTCTTT

size: .
J: TRBJ2-5
D: .
V: TRBV5-1
CDR3: CASSSSGDPQETQYF
DNA: TGCGCCAGCAGCTCCTCAGGGGACCCACAAGAGACCCAGTACTTC

size: .
J: TRBJ2-2
D: .
V: TRBV9
CDR3: CASSRGPTGELFF
DNA: TGTGCCAGCAGCCGCGGCCCCACCGGGGAGCTGTTTTTT

size: .
J: TRBJ2-7
D: .
V: TRBV7-3
CDR3: CASSPGTLDEQYF
DNA: TGTGCCAGCAGCCCCGGGACATTGGACGAGCAGTACTTC

size: .
J: TRBJ2-1
D: TRBD1
V: TRBV6-5
CDR3: CASRETGYEQFF
DNA: TGTGCCAGCAGGGAGACAGGGTATGAGCAGTTCTTC

size: .
J: TRBJ1-2
D: .
V: TRBV5-4
CDR3: CASSPRRDDYGYTF
DNA: TGTGCCAGCAGCCCTAGGAGGGATGACTATGGCTACACCTTC

size: .
J: TRBJ1-6
D: .
V: TRBV7-9
CDR3: CASSFILGGSPLHF
DNA: TGTGCCAGCAGCTTTATTTTAGGGGGTTCACCCCTCCACTTT

size: .
J: TRBJ2-5
D: TRBD1
V: TRBV10-1
CDR3: CASSTGGEKTQYF
DNA: TGCGCCAGCAGTACAGGGGGCGAAAAGACCCAGTACTTC

size: .
J: TRBJ1-1
D: .
V: TRBV6-1
CDR3: CASSESTQQGEAFF
DNA: TGTGCCAGCAGTGAGAGTACCCAACAGGGAGAAGCTTTCTTT